This T cell receptor (beta chain) stems from a study of CD8+ T cells in alopecia areata. Overall study results and limits: Sequencing of scalp samples also captures resident alphabeta T cells of normal skin. Normal scalp showed lower clonality than lesional scalp, especially alopecia totalis/universalis. Sharing of TCR sequences between patients (possibly for HLA-related reasons) was less clear than in mice.

Extracted RNA was reverse transcribed, and the resulting cDNA served as sequencing template. Sequencing was performed with immunoSEQ multiplex PCR; in TCRdb, only in-frame clones are kept and a portion is missing. Of 140,000 to 150,000 clones detected, around 62% appear once; the ten largest clones hold 30% to 45%. A FACSAria was used to sort CD4+ and CD8+ T cells. These cells came from PBMCs. V lost 2 bases to trimming and J lost 1 base, with 18 bases between them. Germline V lookup: CDR1 SGHVS, CDR2 FNYEAQ. The CDR3 consists of 17 residues. Points on this clone: Its antigen is undetermined.

The sequence came from a human donor in good health. V usage is TRBV7-6 and J usage is TRBJ2-7; D may be TRBD2 (5 bases). Input material: CD8+ T cells sorted from blood. In DNA, the CDR3 is TGTGCCAGCAGCTTATTTGGCACCCCAGGCGGGTCCTACGAGCAGTACTTC. Translation gives CASSLFGTPGGSYEQYF.